This T cell receptor beta chain originates from a study of T cells in Graves' hyperthyroidism and ophthalmopathy. The CDR3 extends over 15 amino acids. Trimming took 5 bases from V and 4 from J; bases not matched to a gene: 9. Looked up from germline, CDR1 is SGHTA and CDR2 is FQGNSA. General study results and limits: Most thyroid clonotypes with frequency above 0.001 were detected in blood.

TCR beta CDR3 regions were amplified from RNA. TCR CDR3 underwent first-round RT-PCR with the HTBI primer set. TCRdb passed the multiplex PCR reads through MiXCR, listing each CDR3 protein once. The sample has approximately 600,000 distinct CDR3 sequences; roughly 14% are singletons. This clonotype was observed many times. Its antigen is still unknown. The study excluded patients with uncontrolled infection, other autoimmune disease, pregnancy or lactation. V and J are TRBV7-2 and TRBJ2-5; 8 nucleotides agree with TRBD1. The clonotype was recovered from a woman aged 40 to 50 with Graves' ophthalmopathy. Sequenced: blood. In DNA, the CDR3 is TGTGCCAGCAGCGCAAACCAGGGGGCGCGAGAGACCCAGTACTTC. Its protein is CASSANQGARETQYF.